The source of this T cell receptor beta chain is a study of chemoradiotherapy in HPV16-positive cancers. J lost 4 bases, V lost 2 bases, and 1 base had no gene match. This CDR3 has 14 residues. Germline loops: CDR1 ENHRY, CDR2 SYGVKD. Only in-frame clones appear in the TCRdb table, and some are missing; sequencing was by immunoSEQ multiplex PCR. The sample shows approximately 8,000 clones, less than 75% of them seen only once. The chain has TRBV10-3 and TRBJ1-1, with 10 bases lining up with TRBD1. Specimen collection occurred from a patient who underwent chemoradiotherapy. This clonotype originated in a human donor with HPV-associated anogenital cancer. The CDR3 DNA is TGTGCCATCAGTGAGGGACAGGGGGGCACTGAAGCTTTCTTT. It yields the protein CAISEGQGGTEAFF.